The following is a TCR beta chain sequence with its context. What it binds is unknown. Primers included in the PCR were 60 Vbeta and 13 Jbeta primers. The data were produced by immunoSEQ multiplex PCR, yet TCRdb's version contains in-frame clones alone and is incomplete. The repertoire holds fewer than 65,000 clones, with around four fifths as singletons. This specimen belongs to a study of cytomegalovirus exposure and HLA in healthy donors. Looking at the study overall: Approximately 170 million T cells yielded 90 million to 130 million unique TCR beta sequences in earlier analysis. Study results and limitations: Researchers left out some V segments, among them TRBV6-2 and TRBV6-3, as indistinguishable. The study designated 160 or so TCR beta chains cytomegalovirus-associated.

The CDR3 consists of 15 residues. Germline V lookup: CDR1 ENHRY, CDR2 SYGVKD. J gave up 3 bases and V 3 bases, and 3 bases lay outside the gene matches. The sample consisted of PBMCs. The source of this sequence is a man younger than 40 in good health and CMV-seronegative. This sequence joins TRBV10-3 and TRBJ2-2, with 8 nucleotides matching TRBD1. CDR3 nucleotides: TGTGCCATCAGTGACCCGGGACAGGACACCGGGGAGCTGTTTTTT. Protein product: CAISDPGQDTGELFF.